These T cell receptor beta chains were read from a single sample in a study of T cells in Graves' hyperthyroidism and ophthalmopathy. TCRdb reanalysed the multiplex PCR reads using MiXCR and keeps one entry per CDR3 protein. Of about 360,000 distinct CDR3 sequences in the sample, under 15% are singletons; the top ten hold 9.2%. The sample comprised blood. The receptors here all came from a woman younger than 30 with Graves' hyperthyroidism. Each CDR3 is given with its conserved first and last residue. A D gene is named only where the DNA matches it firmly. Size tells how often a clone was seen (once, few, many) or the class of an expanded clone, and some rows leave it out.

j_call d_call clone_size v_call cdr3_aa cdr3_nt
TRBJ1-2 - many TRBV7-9 CASSPLGQETVRGYTF TGTGCCAGCAGCCCCCTCGGGCAGGAGACCGTACGGGGCTACACCTTC
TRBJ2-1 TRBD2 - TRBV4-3 CASSQELAGHEQFF TGCGCCAGCAGCCAAGAACTAGCGGGCCATGAGCAGTTCTTC
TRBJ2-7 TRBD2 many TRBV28 CASSLGAGGSYEQYF TGTGCCAGCAGTTTAGGAGCGGGGGGTTCCTACGAGCAGTACTTC
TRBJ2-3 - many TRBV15 CATSRGTAFPDTQYF TGTGCCACCAGCAGAGGGACCGCCTTCCCAGATACGCAGTATTTT
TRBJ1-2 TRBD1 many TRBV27 CASSPTPGQALRGYTF TGTGCCAGCAGCCCAACCCCGGGACAGGCCCTGAGGGGCTACACCTTC
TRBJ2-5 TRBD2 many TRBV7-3 CASSLTTGTSQETQYF TGTGCCAGCAGCTTAACGACCGGGACTAGCCAAGAGACCCAGTACTTC
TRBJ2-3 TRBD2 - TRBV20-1 CSAREASGRSADTQYF TGCAGTGCTAGAGAGGCTAGCGGGAGAAGCGCAGATACGCAGTATTTT
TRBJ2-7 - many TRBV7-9 CASSSGSIEQYF TGTGCCAGCAGCTCCGGCTCGATTGAGCAGTACTTC
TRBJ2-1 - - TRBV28 CASSPGEAGVGNEQFF TGTGCCAGCAGCCCAGGGGAGGCGGGAGTGGGAAATGAGCAGTTCTTC
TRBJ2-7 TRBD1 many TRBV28 CASRPMTGPTYEQYF TGTGCCAGCAGACCTATGACAGGGCCAACCTACGAGCAGTACTTC
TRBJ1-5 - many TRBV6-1 CASSEAAGPLSNQPQHF TGTGCCAGCAGTGAAGCAGCAGGGCCGTTAAGCAATCAGCCCCAGCATTTT
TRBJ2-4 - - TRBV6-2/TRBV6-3 CASSYLGGRDIFFLAKNIQYF TGTGCCAGCAGTTACTTGGGTGGGCGGGACATCTTCTTCCTAGCCAAAAACATTCAGTACTTC
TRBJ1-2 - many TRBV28 CASSGGAGYGYTF TGTGCCAGCTCCGGAGGGGCGGGCTATGGCTACACCTTC
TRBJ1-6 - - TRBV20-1 CSARRSDNSPLHF TGCAGTGCTAGAAGGTCGGATAATTCACCCCTCCACTTT
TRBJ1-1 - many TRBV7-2 CASSLVGAANTEAFF TGTGCCAGCAGCTTAGTTGGGGCGGCGAACACTGAAGCTTTCTTT
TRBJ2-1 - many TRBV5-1 CASSWRSDNEQFF TGCGCCAGCAGCTGGAGATCGGACAATGAGCAGTTCTTC
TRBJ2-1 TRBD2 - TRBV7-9 CASSLNRGGYNEQFF TGTGCCAGCAGCTTAAATCGGGGGGGCTACAATGAGCAGTTCTTC
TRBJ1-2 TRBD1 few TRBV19 CASRFLDREYGYTF TGTGCCAGTAGGTTCCTTGACAGGGAGTATGGCTACACCTTC
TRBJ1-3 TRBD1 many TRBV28 CASSSSGTGTGNTIYF TGTGCCAGCTCCTCCTCCGGGACAGGGACTGGAAACACCATATATTTT
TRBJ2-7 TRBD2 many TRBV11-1 CASSFSGSGSYEQYF TGTGCCAGCAGCTTCAGCGGGAGTGGTAGCTACGAGCAGTACTTC
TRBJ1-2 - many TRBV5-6 CASSLLKGLIPVLNYGYTF TGTGCCAGCAGCTTGTTAAAGGGGCTGATTCCGGTGCTTAACTATGGCTACACCTTC
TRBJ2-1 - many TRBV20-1 CSAKPEMFYNEQFF TGCAGTGCCAAACCTGAAATGTTTTACAATGAGCAGTTCTTC
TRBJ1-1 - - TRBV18 CASSLQGVNTEASF TGTGCCAGCTCACTTCAGGGAGTGAACACTGAAGCTTCCTTT
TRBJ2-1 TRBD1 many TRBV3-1 CASSQDSTGVRNEQFF TGTGCCAGCAGCCAAGATTCGACAGGGGTGCGGAATGAGCAGTTCTTC
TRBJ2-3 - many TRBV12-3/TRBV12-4 CASSPAFLTDTQYF TGTGCCAGCAGCCCAGCATTCCTCACAGATACGCAGTATTTT
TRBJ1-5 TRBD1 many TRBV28 CASGPDRGLWQPQHF TGTGCCAGCGGACCGGACAGGGGGCTCTGGCAGCCCCAGCATTTT
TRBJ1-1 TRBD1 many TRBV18 CASSLGTGVEAFF TGTGCCAGCTCACTCGGGACAGGGGTTGAAGCTTTCTTT
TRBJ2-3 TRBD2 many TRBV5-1 CASSLANAGGADTQYF TGCGCCAGCAGCTTGGCCAACGCGGGAGGGGCAGATACGCAGTATTTT
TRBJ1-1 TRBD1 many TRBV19 CASSWDSPTEAFF TGTGCCAGTAGTTGGGACAGCCCCACTGAAGCTTTCTTT
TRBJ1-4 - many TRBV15 CATSRDTPPNEKLFF TGTGCCACCAGCAGAGACACTCCGCCTAATGAAAAACTGTTTTTT
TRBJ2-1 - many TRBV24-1 CATSDEALDGLNEQFF TGTGCCACCAGTGATGAGGCCTTGGACGGTTTGAATGAGCAGTTCTTC
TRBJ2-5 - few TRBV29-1 CSVGILQETQYF TGCAGCGTTGGTATTCTGCAAGAGACCCAGTACTTC
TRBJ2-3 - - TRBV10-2 CASTPLIDSSYTQYF TGCGCCAGCACCCCATTAATTGACTCTTCTTATACGCAGTATTTT
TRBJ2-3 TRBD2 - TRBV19 CASRTSGTSTDTQYF TGTGCCAGTCGGACTAGCGGAACCAGCACAGATACGCAGTATTTT
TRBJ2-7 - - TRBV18 CASSPLDLVHSYEQYF TGTGCCAGCTCACCACTAGACTTGGTCCACTCCTACGAGCAGTACTTC
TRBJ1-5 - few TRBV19 CASSSDGTVGDQPQHF TGTGCCAGTAGCTCAGACGGGACGGTCGGGGATCAGCCCCAGCATTTT
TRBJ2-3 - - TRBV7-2 CASSLTATDTQYF TGTGCCAGCAGCTTAACAGCAACAGATACGCAGTATTTT
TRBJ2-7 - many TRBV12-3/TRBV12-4 CASRRGGEGYEQYF TGTGCCAGCAGAAGGGGGGGGGAAGGGTACGAGCAGTACTTC
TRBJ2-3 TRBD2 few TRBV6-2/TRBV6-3 CASSNSGRALTRTDTQYF TGTGCCAGCAGTAATAGCGGGAGGGCCCTAACGCGAACAGATACGCAGTATTTT
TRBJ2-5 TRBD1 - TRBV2 CASRGQGLNKETQYF TGTGCCAGCAGGGGACAGGGACTTAACAAGGAGACCCAGTACTTC
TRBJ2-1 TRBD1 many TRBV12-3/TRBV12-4 CASSSHLGQLGEQFF TGTGCCAGCAGTTCTCATCTGGGACAGCTCGGGGAGCAGTTCTTC
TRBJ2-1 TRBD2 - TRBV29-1 CSGLAGGPSNEQFF TGCAGCGGGTTGGCGGGAGGGCCCTCTAATGAGCAGTTCTTC
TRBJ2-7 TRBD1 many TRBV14 CASSQVGTASWHEQYF TGTGCCAGCAGCCAAGTAGGGACAGCGAGTTGGCACGAGCAGTACTTC
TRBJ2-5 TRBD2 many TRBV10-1 CANMRTSVLETQYF TGCGCCAACATGAGGACTAGCGTGTTGGAGACCCAGTACTTC
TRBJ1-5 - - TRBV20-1 CSAPLGPQHF TGCAGTGCCCCTCTTGGGCCCCAGCATTTT
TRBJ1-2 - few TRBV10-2 CASSEQDPYGYTF TGCGCCAGCAGTGAGCAGGACCCCTATGGCTACACCTTC
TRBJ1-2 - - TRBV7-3 CASSPTGESGYTF TGTGCCAGCAGCCCAACGGGGGAAAGCGGCTACACCTTC
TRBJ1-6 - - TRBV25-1 CASSSFEAEAYNSPLHF TGTGCCAGCAGTAGCTTTGAGGCCGAGGCCTATAATTCACCCCTCCACTTT
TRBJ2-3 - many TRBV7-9 CASSWSSDTQYF TGTGCCAGCAGCTGGAGTTCAGATACGCAGTATTTT
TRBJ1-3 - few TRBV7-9 CASSLGGAGYTIYF TGTGCCAGCAGCTTGGGGGGGGCTGGTTACACCATATATTTT
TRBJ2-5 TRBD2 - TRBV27 CASSLGLAGVGTQYF TGTGCCAGCAGTTTGGGACTAGCGGGGGTGGGGACCCAGTACTTC
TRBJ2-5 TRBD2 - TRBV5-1 CASSSGLAGAVETQYF TGCGCCAGCAGCTCGGGACTAGCGGGAGCGGTAGAGACCCAGTACTTC
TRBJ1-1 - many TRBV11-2 CASSLSGLGTVNTEAFF TGTGCCAGCAGCTTAAGTGGGTTAGGGACGGTGAACACTGAAGCTTTCTTT
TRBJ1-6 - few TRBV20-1 CSARALSNSPLHF TGCAGTGCTAGGGCACTTTCTAATTCACCCCTCCACTTT
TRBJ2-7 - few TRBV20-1 CSARPTMVDEQYF TGCAGTGCTAGACCTACGATGGTAGACGAGCAGTACTTC
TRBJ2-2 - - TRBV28 CASSLRADGEPFF TGTGCCAGCAGTTTAAGGGCTGACGGGGAGCCGTTTTTT
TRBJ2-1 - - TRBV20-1 CSARDPRVEQFF TGCAGTGCTAGAGATCCCCGGGTTGAGCAGTTCTTC